This entry describes one TCR beta chain. TCRdb keeps only in-frame clones here, not all; method: immunoSEQ multiplex PCR. The sample carries about 160,000 clones, 79% recorded once. The entry originates in a study of blood T cell repertoires in COVID-19. The CDR3 has 14 residues. Unmatched junction bases numbered 6, after V lost 8 bases and J lost 3 bases. The germline gives CDR1 SNHLY, CDR2 FYNNEI. This chain connects TRBV2 to TRBJ2-5; 10 bases match TRBD1. The sample was peripheral blood. This TCR derives from a woman between 55 and 75 years old with COVID-19, enrolled during active disease. The CDR3 loop reads CASFRDRGEETQYF. The CDR3 DNA reads as TGTGCCAGCTTCCGGGACAGGGGAGAAGAGACCCAGTACTTC.